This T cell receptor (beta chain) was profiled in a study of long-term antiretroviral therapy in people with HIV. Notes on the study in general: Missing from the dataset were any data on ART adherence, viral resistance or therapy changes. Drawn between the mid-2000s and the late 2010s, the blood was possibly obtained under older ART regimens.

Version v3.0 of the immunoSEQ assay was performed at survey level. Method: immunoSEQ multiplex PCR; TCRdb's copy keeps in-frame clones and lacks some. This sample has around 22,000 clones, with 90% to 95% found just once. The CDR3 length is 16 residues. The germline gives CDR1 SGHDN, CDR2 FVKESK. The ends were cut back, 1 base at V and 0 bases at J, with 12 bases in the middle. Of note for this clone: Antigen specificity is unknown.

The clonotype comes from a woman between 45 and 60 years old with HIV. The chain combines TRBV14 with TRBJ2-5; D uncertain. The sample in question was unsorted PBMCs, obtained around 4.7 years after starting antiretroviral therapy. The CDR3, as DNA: TGTGCCAGCAGCCAAGCTGGAGAGCCCGACCAAGAGACCCAGTACTTC. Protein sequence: CASSQAGEPDQETQYF.